This TCR beta chain was found in a study of cytotoxic CD8 clonotypes in ibrutinib-treated CLL. About the study: Recorded responses included approximately 25 partial and 2 complete; following median approximately 5.5 years, roughly 15 stayed remitted and 12 progressed.

Depths of 1 in 200,000 to 1 in 1 million T cells were the sequencing target. This table comes from immunoSEQ multiplex PCR, and its TCRdb copy is limited to in-frame clones, with some not included. In the table there are approximately 42,000 clones, 60% to 75% of which are singletons. Study-wide points: Timing of sampling differed between sustained-remission and progressing patients.

For this clone: Its antigen remains unknown.

The receptor was isolated from a human donor with chronic lymphocytic leukemia. The material sequenced was PBMCs, taken after 12 months of ibrutinib treatment.

CDR3 coding DNA: TGTGCCAGCAGCTTAGCAACGTCTCCAGCCTACGAGCAGTACTTC. It specifies CASSLATSPAYEQYF. The V call is TRBV7-8, the J call TRBJ2-7, with no clear D. This CDR3 spans 15 amino acids. V lost 0 bases to trimming and J lost 2 bases, with 11 bases between them. Germline loops: CDR1 SGHVS, CDR2 FQNEAQ. Drawing the rest from reference TRBV7-8 and TRBJ2-7, the complete variable domain is GAGVSQSPRYKVAKRGQDVALRCDPISGHVSLFWYQQALGQGPEFLTYFQNEAQLDKSGLPSDRFFAERPEGSVSTLKIQRTQQEDSAVYLCASSLATSPAYEQYFGPGTRLTVT.